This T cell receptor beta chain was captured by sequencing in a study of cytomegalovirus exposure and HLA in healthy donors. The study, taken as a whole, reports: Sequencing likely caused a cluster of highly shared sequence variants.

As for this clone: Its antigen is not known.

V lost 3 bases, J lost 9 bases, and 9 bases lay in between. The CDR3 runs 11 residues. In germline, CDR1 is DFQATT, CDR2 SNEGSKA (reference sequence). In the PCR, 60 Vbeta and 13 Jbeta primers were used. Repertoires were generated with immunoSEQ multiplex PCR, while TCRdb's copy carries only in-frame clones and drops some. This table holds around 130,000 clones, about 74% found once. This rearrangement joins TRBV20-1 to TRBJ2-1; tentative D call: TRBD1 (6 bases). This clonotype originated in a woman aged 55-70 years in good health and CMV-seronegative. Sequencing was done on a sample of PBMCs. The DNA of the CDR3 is TGCAGTGCTAGTTCAGGGGTTGAGCAGTTCTTC. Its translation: CSASSGVEQFF.